These 32 T cell receptor beta chains came from one sample sequenced in a study of cytomegalovirus exposure and HLA in healthy donors (dated by TCRdb to about 2017). The method was the immunoSEQ multiplex PCR assay. For the multiplex PCR, a mixture combining 60 forward primers for TCR Vbeta segments and 13 reverse primers for TCR Jbeta segments was used. TCRdb limited this immuneACCESS table to in-frame rearrangements with V and J called. A share of clones is missing; checked studies link under half to unresolved V genes, and the rest is unexplained. This sample lists about 70,000 clones; about nine tenths were detected once. The ten largest clones add up to 2% of the sample. Sequencing was carried out using PBMCs. These receptors were obtained from a woman in her 30s in good health and CMV-seronegative.

The chain couples TRBV19 to TRBJ2-1; D unclear. This CDR3 contains 12 residues. Germline CDR1 and CDR2: LNHDA and SQIVND (reference sequence). V was trimmed by 2 bases and J by 6 bases, leaving 5 bases between them. CDR3 nucleotide sequence: TGTGCCAGTAGTATAAGGAGCAATGAGCAGTTCTTC. As protein: CASSIRSNEQFF.

The gene calls are TRBV15 and TRBJ1-5, with D perhaps TRBD1 (5 bases). CDR1 and CDR2 from the germline V gene are LNHNV and YYDKDF (reference sequence). The CDR3 is 14 residues long. Trimming removed 3 bases at V and 3 bases at J, with 9 bases between. The CDR3 spells CATSRGGTNQPQHF. The CDR3 nucleotides read TGTGCCACCAGCAGGGGCGGGACCAATCAGCCCCAGCATTTT.

The chain couples TRBV11-2 to TRBJ2-7; TRBD2 agrees at 12 bases. CDR1 and CDR2 (germline): SGHAT, FQNNGV. After removal of 5 bases from V and 5 bases from J, the junction contained 10 bases not matched to a gene. The CDR3 sequence is 16 residues long. The CDR3 sequence: CASSPLTSGRINEQYF. The CDR3 bases are TGTGCCAGCAGCCCGCTGACTAGCGGGAGAATCAACGAGCAGTACTTC.

The chain links TRBV28 to TRBJ2-6; TRBD1 agrees at 7 bases. J lost 0 bases, V lost 4 bases, and 6 bases had no gene match. Germline V gene lookup returns CDR1 MDHEN and CDR2 SYDVKM. This CDR3 comprises 17 residues. The CDR3 protein is CASSSGTVLSGANVLTF. CDR3 coding DNA: TGTGCCAGCAGTTCCGGGACAGTGCTCTCTGGGGCCAACGTCCTGACTTTC.

The chain couples TRBV5-1 to TRBJ2-4; 9 nucleotides line up with TRBD1. The CDR3 has 14 residues. Per the germline V gene, CDR1 is SGHRS and CDR2 is YFSETQ. Germline trimming cut 3 bases from V and 8 bases from J; bases unmatched to any gene: 6. The CDR3, as DNA: TGCGCCAGCAGCTCCTCGACAGGGGGGGACATTCAGTACTTC. Amino acid sequence: CASSSSTGGDIQYF.

This CDR3 is CASSFSAGKWTQYF. In DNA, the CDR3 is TGTGCCAGCAGTTTTTCAGCAGGGAAATGGACCCAGTACTTC. The chain is built from TRBV27 and TRBJ2-5; a weak D match, TRBD1 (5 bases). CDR1 is MNHEY, CDR2 SMNVEV, per germline (reference sequence). Trimming stripped 3 bases from V and 7 bases from J, with 15 bases between. The CDR3 runs 14 residues.

The gene calls are TRBV5-1 and TRBJ1-3; 7 nucleotides match TRBD1. The germline gives CDR1 SGHRS, CDR2 YFSETQ. Trimming removed 0 bases from V and 0 bases from J; junction bases left unmatched: 3. The CDR3 is 16 residues long. DNA of the CDR3: TGCGCCAGCAGCTTGGCAGGGGGAAGCTCTGGAAACACCATATATTTT. Its protein is CASSLAGGSSGNTIYF.

The CDR3 sequence: CATSRAGTSIADGYTF. The CDR3 DNA sequence: TGTGCCACCAGCAGAGCCGGGACTTCAATTGCCGATGGCTACACCTTC. This chain uses TRBV15 with TRBJ1-2; tentatively, D is TRBD1 (5 bases). The germline V and J ends were trimmed by 1 base and 6 bases, with 18 bases remaining between them. Germline values: CDR1 LNHNV, CDR2 YYDKDF (reference sequence). This CDR3 contains 16 residues.

This clone was picked up one time. The chain recombines TRBV27 with TRBJ1-2; D unclear. From germline, CDR1 is MNHEY and CDR2 SMNVEV (reference sequence). This CDR3 spans 13 amino acids. Trimming took off 2 bases at V and 6 bases at J, with 10 bases between the two ends. The CDR3: CASSLEGMHGYTF. CDR3 DNA sequence: TGTGCCAGCAGTTTAGAGGGCATGCATGGCTACACCTTC.

The chain employs TRBV6-5 and TRBJ2-1, with TRBD1 identical over 10 bases. The length of the CDR3 is 15 residues. V shed 6 bases and J 2 bases; nucleotides not matched to a gene: 4. Germline V gene data show CDR1 as MNHEY and CDR2 as SVGAGI. The CDR3 bases are TGTGCCAGCAGGTATGGACAGGGGGCCTACAATGAGCAGTTCTTC. This gives the protein CASRYGQGAYNEQFF.

Only one count was recorded for this clone. The chain combines TRBV5-1 with TRBJ1-3, with D perhaps matching TRBD1 (5 bases). V lost 2 bases, J lost 0 bases, and 6 bases lay in between. The germline gives CDR1 SGHRS, CDR2 YFSETQ. This CDR3 region has 14 residues. Written as DNA, the CDR3 is TGCGCCAGCAGCTTACAGGACTCTGGAAACACCATATATTTT. This sequence encodes CASSLQDSGNTIYF.

This chain uses TRBV4-3 with TRBJ2-7, with D maybe TRBD2 (7 bases). The V end lost 1 base, the J end lost 2 bases, and 15 bases lay between the germline ends. The germline V gene encodes CDR1 LGHNA and CDR2 YSLEER. The CDR3 loop spans 16 amino acids. The CDR3 here is CASSQARTGGPYEQYF. In DNA form, the CDR3 reads TGCGCCAGCAGCCAAGCTAGAACGGGGGGCCCCTACGAGCAGTACTTC.

The chain has TRBV4-3 and TRBJ2-3; 8 bases agree with TRBD2. The CDR3 contains 16 residues. Germline lookup yields CDR1 LGHNA and CDR2 YSLEER. Trimming cost V 3 bases and J 2 bases; bases outside gene matches: 7. CDR3 sequence: CASSQELADFTDTQYF. CDR3 DNA: TGCGCCAGCAGCCAGGAACTAGCGGACTTCACAGATACGCAGTATTTT.

The CDR3 DNA reads as TGTGCCAGCAGCTCCCGGGCAGGGGCCTACGAGCAGTACTTC. It yields the protein CASSSRAGAYEQYF. The chain couples TRBV11-2 to TRBJ2-7, with D possibly being TRBD1 (6 bases). The ends were cut back, 4 bases at V and 2 bases at J, with 12 bases in the middle. This CDR3 contains 14 residues. CDR1 SGHAT and CDR2 FQNNGV come from the germline V gene.

This chain links TRBV5-4 with TRBJ2-5; D perhaps matches TRBD1 (6 bases). The CDR3 contains 15 residues. The V gene's germline CDR1 is SGHNT and CDR2 YYREEE (reference sequence). Trimming took off 2 bases at V and 4 bases at J, with 15 bases between the two ends. In DNA, the CDR3 is TGTGCCAGCAGCTTCGACTACAGGGTCGGAGAGACCCAGTACTTC. The encoded protein is CASSFDYRVGETQYF.

The chain carries TRBV4-2 and TRBJ2-5; 7 bases align to TRBD1. In germline, CDR1 is LGHNA, CDR2 YNFKEQ. V lost 0 bases and J lost 9; bases outside the gene matches: 13. The CDR3 loop spans 16 amino acids. CDR3 region: CASSQDQWDSLVAQYF. The CDR3 nucleotides are TGTGCCAGCAGCCAAGATCAGTGGGACAGCCTCGTAGCCCAGTACTTC.

The V gene is TRBV6-5, the J gene TRBJ2-5, with TRBD1 matching 9 bases. With the DNA end fitting TRBJ2-7 better, the J assignment may be wrong. In germline, CDR1 is MNHEY, CDR2 SVGAGI. This CDR3 is 15 amino acids long. CDR3 residues: CASRSGTGNFYEQYF. DNA of the CDR3: TGTGCCAGCAGATCCGGGACAGGGAATTTCTACGAGCAGTACTTC.

V is TRBV30 and J is TRBJ1-1; D is possibly TRBD1 (5 bases). In germline, CDR1 is GTSNPN, CDR2 SVGIG (reference sequence). The CDR3 extends over 15 amino acids. The V gene lost 0 bases and the J gene lost 5 bases, with 16 bases spanning the gap. CDR3 sequence reads: CAWSVLGGERTEAFF. In nucleotides, the CDR3 is TGTGCCTGGAGTGTACTGGGGGGGGAGAGGACTGAAGCTTTCTTT.

This sequence joins TRBV5-8 and TRBJ2-2, with D tentatively TRBD1 (6 bases). The germline gives CDR1 SGHTS, CDR2 YDEGEE. The CDR3 is 17 amino acids. The V end lost 0 bases, the J end lost 1 base, and 13 bases lay between the germline ends. The CDR3 is CASSLGELTGNTGELFF. The CDR3 nucleotides are TGTGCCAGCAGCTTGGGGGAGTTGACAGGGAACACCGGGGAGCTGTTTTTT.

J is TRBJ1-2 and V is TRBV19, with D perhaps matching TRBD1 (5 bases). There are 15 residues in the CDR3. Looked up from germline, CDR1 is LNHDA and CDR2 is SQIVND (reference sequence). Trimming shortened V by 3 bases and J by 1 base, and 12 bases separated the two germline ends. This chain's CDR3 is CASSIEQVINYGYTF. The DNA for the CDR3 is TGTGCCAGTAGTATCGAACAGGTTATTAACTATGGCTACACCTTC.

The chain couples TRBV6-5 to TRBJ2-1, with 10 bases aligning to TRBD1. The germline V gene has CDR1 MNHEY and CDR2 SVGAGI. This CDR3 is 15 amino acids long. J was trimmed by 6 bases and V by 5 bases; bases with no gene match: 7. The CDR3 is CASSRTGTGANEQFF. CDR3 sequence (DNA): TGTGCCAGCAGTCGAACCGGGACAGGGGCCAATGAGCAGTTCTTC.

The chain links TRBV7-9 to TRBJ2-5; D is undetermined. CDR1 SEHNR and CDR2 FQNEAQ come from the germline V gene (reference sequence). V was clipped by 5 bases and J by 1 base, with 14 bases between them. The CDR3 has 15 residues. In DNA form, the CDR3 reads TGTGCCAGCAGCCCCCCTAAGGAGCTCCAAGAGACCCAGTACTTC. Translated, it gives CASSPPKELQETQYF.

This chain links TRBV30 with TRBJ1-3, with 7 bases lining up with TRBD1. Germline values: CDR1 GTSNPN, CDR2 SVGIG (reference sequence). The CDR3 runs 15 residues. The ends lost 5 bases at V and 5 bases at J; junction bases unmatched: 12. This CDR3 is CAWLELRGNRNTIYF. CDR3 DNA: TGTGCCTGGTTAGAACTCAGGGGGAATAGAAACACCATATATTTT.

This chain connects TRBV9 to TRBJ1-1, with 8 bases that match TRBD1. The germline V gene encodes CDR1 SGDLS and CDR2 YYNGEE. The CDR3 covers 15 residues. Trimming cost V 3 bases and J 1 base; bases outside gene matches: 5. The CDR3 nucleotides are TGTGCCAGCAGCGAGGCCGGGACAGGGAACACTGAAGCTTTCTTT. It translates to CASSEAGTGNTEAFF.

In nucleotides, the CDR3 is TGCGCCAGCAGCCCCCGACAGGGGGTCGGGGAGCTGTTTTTT. It encodes CASSPRQGVGELFF. V gene TRBV5-1 combines with J gene TRBJ2-2, with 9 bases matching TRBD1. Germline CDR1 and CDR2: SGHRS and YFSETQ. This CDR3 is 14 amino acids long. Trimming cost V 4 bases and J 7 bases; bases outside gene matches: 5.

By sample share, this clone is medium-sized. The chain couples TRBV7-9 to TRBJ1-4; D gene uncertain. The length of the CDR3 is 14 residues. Trimming took off 1 base at V and 7 bases at J, with 10 bases between the two ends. Germline lookup yields CDR1 SEHNR and CDR2 FQNEAQ (reference sequence). CDR3 sequence reads: CASSLVGVLEKLFF. CDR3 sequence (DNA): TGTGCCAGCAGCTTAGTCGGGGTGCTTGAAAAACTGTTTTTT.

V is TRBV9 and J is TRBJ2-1; TRBD2 matches at 7 bases. Germline CDR1 and CDR2: SGDLS and YYNGEE. V gave up 0 bases and J gave up 0 bases; unmatched junction bases: 3. CDR3 size: 16 residues. The CDR3 spells CASSVGGGSSYNEQFF. For the CDR3, the DNA is TGTGCCAGCAGCGTAGGGGGCGGGAGCTCCTACAATGAGCAGTTCTTC.

The chain links TRBV12-5 to TRBJ2-3; TRBD1 is a possible D gene (5 bases). Per the germline V gene, CDR1 is LGHNT and CDR2 is FRNRAP. V was trimmed by 0 bases and J by 4 bases, leaving 14 bases between them. The CDR3 loop spans 16 amino acids. CDR3 coding DNA: TGTGCTAGTGGTTTGGTACTCCGCGCAGGGTCAGATACGCAGTATTTT. Encoded protein: CASGLVLRAGSDTQYF.

The V call is TRBV5-1, the J call TRBJ1-6; 9 bases line up with TRBD1. Germline V lookup: CDR1 SGHRS, CDR2 YFSETQ. J gave up 7 bases and V 5 bases, and 7 bases lay outside the gene matches. The CDR3 has 15 amino acids. As DNA, the CDR3 is TGCGCCAGCAGAGAACAGGGGGCAGGAAATTCACCCCTCCACTTT. This encodes CASREQGAGNSPLHF.

This clone was counted only a few times. V is TRBV5-6 and J is TRBJ2-7; the D gene is possibly TRBD1 (6 bases). V shed 4 bases and J shed 8 bases, with 10 bases lying between them. Germline CDR1 is SGHDT and CDR2 is YYEEEE. This CDR3 has 11 residues. CDR3 in DNA: TGTGCCAGCAGCGCGACAGGCCAGCAGTACTTC. It encodes CASSATGQQYF.

The chain couples TRBV11-2 to TRBJ1-3; D perhaps matches TRBD1 (5 bases). The CDR3 spans 16 residues. V lost 3 bases, J lost 0 bases, and 12 bases lay in between. The germline CDR1 and CDR2 sequences are SGHAT and FQNNGV. The CDR3 protein is CASSFQGPHSGNTIYF. In nucleotides, the CDR3 is TGTGCCAGCAGCTTCCAGGGCCCCCACTCTGGAAACACCATATATTTT.

This clone was detected a few times. The chain has TRBV6-6 and TRBJ1-4; perhaps TRBD1 as D (6 bases). CDR1 MNHNY and CDR2 SVGAGI come from the germline V gene (reference sequence). This CDR3 contains 16 residues. The germline V and J ends were trimmed by 6 bases and 8 bases, with 22 bases remaining between them. CDR3 DNA sequence: TGTGCCAGCAGCGCAACCCGGACAGCGGCCTCCGAAAAACTGTTTTTT. Protein product: CASSATRTAASEKLFF.